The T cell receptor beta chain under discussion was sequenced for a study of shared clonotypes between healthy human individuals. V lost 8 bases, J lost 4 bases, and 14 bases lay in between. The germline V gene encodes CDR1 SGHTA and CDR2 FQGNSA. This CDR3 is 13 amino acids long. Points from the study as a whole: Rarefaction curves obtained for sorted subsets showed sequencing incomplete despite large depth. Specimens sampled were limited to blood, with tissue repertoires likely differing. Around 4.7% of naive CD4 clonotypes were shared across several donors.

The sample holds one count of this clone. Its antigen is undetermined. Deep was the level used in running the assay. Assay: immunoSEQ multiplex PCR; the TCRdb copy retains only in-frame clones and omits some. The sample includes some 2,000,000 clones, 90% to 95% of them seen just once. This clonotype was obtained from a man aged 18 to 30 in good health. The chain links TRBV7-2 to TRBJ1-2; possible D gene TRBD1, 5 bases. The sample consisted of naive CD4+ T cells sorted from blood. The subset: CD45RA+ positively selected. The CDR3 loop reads CASRRGGFYGYTF. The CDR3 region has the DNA TGTGCCAGCCGTCGTGGGGGGTTCTATGGCTACACCTTC.